This T cell receptor (beta chain) stems from a study of T-cell reconstitution after alpha-beta-depleted transplantation in children listed by TCRdb under 2016. In the study overall: The study quantitatively tracked T-cell immune reconstitution after TCRalphabeta/CD19-depleted allogeneic hematopoietic cell transplantation in children using TCR repertoire profiling.

The receptor library was made with PCR. Instrument used: Illumina HiSeq 2500. Molecular barcoding was employed in the preparation of TCR libraries, with unique molecular identifiers being used to normalize TCRbeta repertoire quantification. Starting from the raw public reads, TCRdb applied fastp trimming at Q25, assembled clones with MiXCR and retained in-frame beta chains. Records with the same CDR3 protein are collapsed into one entry carrying the most frequent genes and DNA. Within this sample are about 370,000 distinct CDR3 sequences, with roughly 21% of them counted one time only. The ten most abundant clones make up about 3.8% of the sample. A remark on this clonotype: The target of this receptor is not known. No clone much larger than this one lies a single base away; base qualities are absent.

Trimming removed 0 bases from V and 2 bases from J; the gene matches leave 9 bases unexplained. Inclusive of the bounding cysteine and phenylalanine, the CDR3 is 17 residues long. The DNA shown is the 51-base CDR3, in frame from base 1. Sequences LGHNA (CDR1) and YSLEER (CDR2) are obtained from the germline V gene. The rearranged chain carries TRBV4-3 and TRBJ2-7, with 8 middle bases fitting TRBD2. The source of this sequence is a human donor who donated a stem cell graft to a child with acute myeloid leukemia. The sequenced sample was PBMCs from the stem cell graft donor, obtained from the stem cell graft. The nucleotide sequence reads TGCGCCAGCAGCCAAGAGATGGTGGGAGCGGGGGCCTACGAGCAGTACTTC. It specifies CASSQEMVGAGAYEQYF.